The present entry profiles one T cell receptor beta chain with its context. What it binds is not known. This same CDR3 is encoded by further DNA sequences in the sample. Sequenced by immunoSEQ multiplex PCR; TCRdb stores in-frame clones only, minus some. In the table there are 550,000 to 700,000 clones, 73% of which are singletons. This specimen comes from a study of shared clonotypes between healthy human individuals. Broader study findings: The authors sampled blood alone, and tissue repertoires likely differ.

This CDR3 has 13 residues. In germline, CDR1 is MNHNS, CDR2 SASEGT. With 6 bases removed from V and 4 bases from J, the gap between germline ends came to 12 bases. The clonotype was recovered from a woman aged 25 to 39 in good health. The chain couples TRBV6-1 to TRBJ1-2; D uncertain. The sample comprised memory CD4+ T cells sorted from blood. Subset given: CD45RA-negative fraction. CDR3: CASSPPEGYGYTF. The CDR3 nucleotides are TGTGCCAGCAGCCCACCCGAGGGCTATGGCTACACCTTC.